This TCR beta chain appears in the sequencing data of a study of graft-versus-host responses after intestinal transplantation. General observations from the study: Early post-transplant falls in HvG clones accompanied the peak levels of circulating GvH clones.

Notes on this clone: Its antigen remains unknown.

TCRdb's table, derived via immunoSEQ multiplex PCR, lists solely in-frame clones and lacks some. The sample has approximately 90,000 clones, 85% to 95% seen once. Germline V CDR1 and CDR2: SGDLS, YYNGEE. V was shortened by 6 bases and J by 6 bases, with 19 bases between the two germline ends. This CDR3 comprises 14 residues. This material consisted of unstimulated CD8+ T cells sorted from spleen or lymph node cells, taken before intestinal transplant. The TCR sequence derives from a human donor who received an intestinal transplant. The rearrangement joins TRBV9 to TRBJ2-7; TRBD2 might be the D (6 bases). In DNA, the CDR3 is TGTGCCAGCACCTTGGACGGAGGGGTTGGCGAGCAGTACTTC. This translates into CASTLDGGVGEQYF.